The source of this T cell receptor beta chain is a study of blood T cell repertoires in COVID-19. About the research overall: Some COVID-19 samples were acute and others convalescent; all came from the United States, Italy and Spain. T cells, B-cell-depleted T cells, or PBMCs supplied cDNA or gDNA.

Only in-frame clones appear in the TCRdb table, and some are missing; sequencing was by immunoSEQ multiplex PCR. Among some 240,000 clones listed, approximately 83% were seen once. The CDR3 length is 17 residues. V was pared by 3 bases and J by 1 base, with 11 bases of the junction left unmatched. The germline V gene encodes CDR1 LGHDT and CDR2 YNNKEL (reference sequence). The rearrangement links TRBV3-1 (or the pseudogene TRBV3-2) to TRBJ2-5; 7 bases agree with TRBD1. This receptor was taken from a woman of 80 years or more with acute or convalescent COVID-19. Sample: peripheral blood. The CDR3 loop reads CASSHEGGQTFQETQYF. As DNA, the CDR3 is TGTGCCAGCAGCCACGAAGGGGGACAGACCTTCCAAGAGACCCAGTACTTC.